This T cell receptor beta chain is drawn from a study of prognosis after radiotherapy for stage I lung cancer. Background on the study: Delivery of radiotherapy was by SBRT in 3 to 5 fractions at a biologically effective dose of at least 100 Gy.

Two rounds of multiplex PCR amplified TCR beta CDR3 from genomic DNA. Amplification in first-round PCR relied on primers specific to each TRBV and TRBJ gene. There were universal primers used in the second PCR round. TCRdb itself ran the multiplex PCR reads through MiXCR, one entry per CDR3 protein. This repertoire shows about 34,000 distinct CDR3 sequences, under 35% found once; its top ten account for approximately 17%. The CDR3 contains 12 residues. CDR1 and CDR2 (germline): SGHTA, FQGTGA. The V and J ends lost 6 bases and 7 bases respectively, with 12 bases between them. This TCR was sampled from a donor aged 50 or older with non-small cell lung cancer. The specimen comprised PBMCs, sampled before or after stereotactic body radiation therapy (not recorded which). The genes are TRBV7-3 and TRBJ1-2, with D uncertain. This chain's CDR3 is CASSAREGGYTF. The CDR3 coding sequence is TGTGCCAGCAGTGCCCGGGAGGGTGGCTACACCTTC.